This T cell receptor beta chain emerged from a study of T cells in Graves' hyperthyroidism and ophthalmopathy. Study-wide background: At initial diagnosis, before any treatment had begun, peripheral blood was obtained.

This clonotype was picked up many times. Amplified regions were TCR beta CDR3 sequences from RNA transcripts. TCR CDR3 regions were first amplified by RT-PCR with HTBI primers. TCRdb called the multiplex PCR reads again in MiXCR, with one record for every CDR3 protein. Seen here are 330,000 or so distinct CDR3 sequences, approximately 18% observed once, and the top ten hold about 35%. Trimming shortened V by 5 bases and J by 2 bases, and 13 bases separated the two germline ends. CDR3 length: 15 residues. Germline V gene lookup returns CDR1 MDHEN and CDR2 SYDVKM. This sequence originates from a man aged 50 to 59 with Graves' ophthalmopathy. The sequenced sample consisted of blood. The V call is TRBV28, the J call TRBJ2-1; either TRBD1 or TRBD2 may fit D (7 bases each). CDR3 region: CASSPSGGAYNEQFF. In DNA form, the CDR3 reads TGTGCCAGCAGTCCATCAGGGGGGGCCTACAATGAGCAGTTCTTC.